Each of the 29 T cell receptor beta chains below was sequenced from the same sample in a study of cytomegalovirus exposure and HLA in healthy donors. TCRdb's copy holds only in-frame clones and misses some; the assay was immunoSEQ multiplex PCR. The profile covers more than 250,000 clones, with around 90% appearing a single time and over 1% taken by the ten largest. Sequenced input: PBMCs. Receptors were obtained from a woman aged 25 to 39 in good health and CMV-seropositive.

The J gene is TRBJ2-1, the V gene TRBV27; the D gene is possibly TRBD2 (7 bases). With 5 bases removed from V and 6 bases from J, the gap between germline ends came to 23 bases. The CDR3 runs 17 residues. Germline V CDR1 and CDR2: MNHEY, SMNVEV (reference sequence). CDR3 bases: TGTGCCAGCAGTCCCCTCTGGAGGGGGGGCCAGGGCAATGAGCAGTTCTTC. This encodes CASSPLWRGGQGNEQFF.

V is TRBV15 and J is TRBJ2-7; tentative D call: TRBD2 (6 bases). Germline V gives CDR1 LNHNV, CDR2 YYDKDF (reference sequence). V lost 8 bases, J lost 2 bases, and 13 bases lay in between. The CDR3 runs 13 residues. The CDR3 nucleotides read TGTGCCACCGCTTGGGAGGTAGCCTACGAGCAGTACTTC. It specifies CATAWEVAYEQYF.

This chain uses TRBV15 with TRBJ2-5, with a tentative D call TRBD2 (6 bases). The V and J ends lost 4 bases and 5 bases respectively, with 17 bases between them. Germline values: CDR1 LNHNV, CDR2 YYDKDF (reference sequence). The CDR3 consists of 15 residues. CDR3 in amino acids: CATSIPRTAGETQYF. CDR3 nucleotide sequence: TGTGCCACCAGCATCCCGCGGACGGCGGGGGAGACCCAGTACTTC.

CDR3 region: CASTDENRKLFF. CDR3 nucleotides: TGTGCCAGCACCGATGAGAACAGGAAACTGTTTTTT. This rearrangement joins TRBV11-2 to TRBJ1-4; weak D call: TRBD1 (5 bases). The V and J ends lost 7 bases and 11 bases respectively, with 14 bases between them. Germline values: CDR1 SGHAT, CDR2 FQNNGV. This CDR3 has 12 residues.

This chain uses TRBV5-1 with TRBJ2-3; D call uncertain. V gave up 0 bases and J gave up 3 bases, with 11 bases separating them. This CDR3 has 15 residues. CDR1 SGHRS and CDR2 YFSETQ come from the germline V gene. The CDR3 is CASSLANGYTDTQYF. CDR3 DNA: TGCGCCAGCAGCTTGGCAAATGGCTATACAGATACGCAGTATTTT.

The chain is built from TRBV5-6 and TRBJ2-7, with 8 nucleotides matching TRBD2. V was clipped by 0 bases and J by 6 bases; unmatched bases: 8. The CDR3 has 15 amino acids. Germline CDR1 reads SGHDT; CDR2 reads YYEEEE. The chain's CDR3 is CASSLALAGPIEQYF. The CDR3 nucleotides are TGTGCCAGCAGCTTGGCCTTAGCGGGACCTATCGAGCAGTACTTC.

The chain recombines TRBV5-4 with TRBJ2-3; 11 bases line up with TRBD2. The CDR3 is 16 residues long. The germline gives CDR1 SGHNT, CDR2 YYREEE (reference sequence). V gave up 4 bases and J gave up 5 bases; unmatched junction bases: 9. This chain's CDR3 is CASSPLAGELIDTQYF. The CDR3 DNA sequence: TGTGCCAGCAGCCCACTAGCGGGAGAATTGATAGATACGCAGTATTTT.

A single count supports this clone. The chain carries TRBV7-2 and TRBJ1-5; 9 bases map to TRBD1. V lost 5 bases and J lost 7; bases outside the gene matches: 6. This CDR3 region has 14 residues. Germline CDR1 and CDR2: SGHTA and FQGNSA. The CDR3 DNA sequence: TGTGCCAGCAGCCCCGGGACAGGGTGGCAGCCCCAGCATTTT. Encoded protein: CASSPGTGWQPQHF.

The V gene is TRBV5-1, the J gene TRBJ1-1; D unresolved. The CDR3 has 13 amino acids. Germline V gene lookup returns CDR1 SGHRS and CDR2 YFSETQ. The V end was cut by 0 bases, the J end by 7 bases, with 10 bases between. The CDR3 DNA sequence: TGCGCCAGCAGCTTGGCCAACAGTTATGAAGCTTTCTTT. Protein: CASSLANSYEAFF.

The CDR3 here is CASRMSATSTDTQYF. The CDR3 DNA follows: TGTGCCAGCAGAATGTCTGCGACAAGCACAGATACGCAGTATTTT. This chain uses TRBV6-6 with TRBJ2-3; D not certain. V lost 6 bases and J 0 bases, leaving 13 bases between the germline ends. Germline lookup yields CDR1 MNHNY and CDR2 SVGAGI (reference sequence). This CDR3 region has 15 residues.

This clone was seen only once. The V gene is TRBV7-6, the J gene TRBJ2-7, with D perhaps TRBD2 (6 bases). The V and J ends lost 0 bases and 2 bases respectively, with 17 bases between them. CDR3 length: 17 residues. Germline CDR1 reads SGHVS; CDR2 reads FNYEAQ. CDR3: CASSLASTAGSPYEQYF. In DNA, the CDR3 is TGTGCCAGCAGCTTAGCTAGTACCGCGGGGTCCCCCTACGAGCAGTACTTC.

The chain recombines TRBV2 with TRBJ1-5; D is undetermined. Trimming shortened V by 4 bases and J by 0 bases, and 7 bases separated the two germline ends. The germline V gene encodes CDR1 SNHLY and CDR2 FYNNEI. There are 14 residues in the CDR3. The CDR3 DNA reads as TGTGCCAGCAGTGGTTTTTATAGCAATCAGCCCCAGCATTTT. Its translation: CASSGFYSNQPQHF. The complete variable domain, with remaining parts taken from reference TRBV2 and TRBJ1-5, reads EPEVTQTPSHQVTQMGQEVILRCVPISNHLYFYWYRQILGQKVEFLVSFYNNEISEKSEIFDDQFSVERPDGSNFTLKIRSTKLEDSAMYFCASSGFYSNQPQHFGDGTRLSIL.

The CDR3 spells CASSHGTGLYEQYF. CDR3 bases: TGTGCCAGCAGCCACGGGACAGGCCTATACGAGCAGTACTTC. This chain uses TRBV7-8 with TRBJ2-7, with 8 bases lining up with TRBD1. V trimming: 5 bases; J trimming: 4 bases; junction bases outside the gene matches: 7. The CDR3 loop spans 14 amino acids. The V gene's germline CDR1 is SGHVS and CDR2 FQNEAQ.

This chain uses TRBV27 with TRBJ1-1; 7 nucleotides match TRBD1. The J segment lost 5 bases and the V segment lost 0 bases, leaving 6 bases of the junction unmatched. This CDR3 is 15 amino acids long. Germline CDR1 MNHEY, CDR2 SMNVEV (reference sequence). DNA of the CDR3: TGTGCCAGCAGTTTATCGCCGACAGGGCAAACTGAAGCTTTCTTT. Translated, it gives CASSLSPTGQTEAFF.

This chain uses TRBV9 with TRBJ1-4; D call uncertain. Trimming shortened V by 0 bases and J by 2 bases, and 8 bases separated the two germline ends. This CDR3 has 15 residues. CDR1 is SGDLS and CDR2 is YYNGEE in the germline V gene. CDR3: CASSVGGLTNEKLFF. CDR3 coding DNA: TGTGCCAGCAGCGTAGGTGGCCTCACTAATGAAAAACTGTTTTTT.

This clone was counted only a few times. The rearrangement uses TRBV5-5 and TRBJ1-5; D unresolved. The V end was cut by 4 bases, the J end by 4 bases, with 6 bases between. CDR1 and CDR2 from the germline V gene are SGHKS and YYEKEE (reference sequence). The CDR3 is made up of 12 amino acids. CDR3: CASSEGNQPQHF. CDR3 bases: TGTGCCAGCAGCGAAGGGAATCAGCCCCAGCATTTT.

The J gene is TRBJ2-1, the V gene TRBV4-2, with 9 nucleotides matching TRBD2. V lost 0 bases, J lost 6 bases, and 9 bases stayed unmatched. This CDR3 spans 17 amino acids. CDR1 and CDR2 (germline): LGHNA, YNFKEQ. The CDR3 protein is CASSQEVRIAGANEQFF. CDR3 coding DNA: TGTGCCAGCAGCCAAGAGGTTAGGATAGCGGGAGCCAATGAGCAGTTCTTC.

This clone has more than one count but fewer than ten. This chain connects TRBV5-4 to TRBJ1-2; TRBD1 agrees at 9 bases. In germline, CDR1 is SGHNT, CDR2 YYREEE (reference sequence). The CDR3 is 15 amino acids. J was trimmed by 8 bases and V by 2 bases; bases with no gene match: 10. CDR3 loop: CASSLTGTGIGGYTF. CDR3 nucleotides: TGTGCCAGCAGCTTAACCGGGACAGGGATCGGGGGCTACACCTTC.

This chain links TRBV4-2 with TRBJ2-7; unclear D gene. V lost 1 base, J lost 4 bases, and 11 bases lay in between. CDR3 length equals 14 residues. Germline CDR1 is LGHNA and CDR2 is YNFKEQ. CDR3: CASSQVEKGYEQYF. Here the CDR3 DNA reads TGTGCCAGCAGCCAAGTGGAGAAGGGATACGAGCAGTACTTC.

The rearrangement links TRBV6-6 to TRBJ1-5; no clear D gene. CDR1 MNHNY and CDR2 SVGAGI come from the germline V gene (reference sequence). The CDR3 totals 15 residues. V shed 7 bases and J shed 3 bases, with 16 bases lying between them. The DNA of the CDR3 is TGTGCCAGCACCGTGTCCCGAATCCCCAATCAGCCCCAGCATTTT. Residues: CASTVSRIPNQPQHF.

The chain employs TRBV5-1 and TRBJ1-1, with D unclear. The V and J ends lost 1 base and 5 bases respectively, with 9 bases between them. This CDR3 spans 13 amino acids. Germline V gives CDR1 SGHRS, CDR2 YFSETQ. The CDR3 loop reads CASSLYSETEAFF. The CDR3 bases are TGCGCCAGCAGCTTGTATTCAGAGACTGAAGCTTTCTTT.

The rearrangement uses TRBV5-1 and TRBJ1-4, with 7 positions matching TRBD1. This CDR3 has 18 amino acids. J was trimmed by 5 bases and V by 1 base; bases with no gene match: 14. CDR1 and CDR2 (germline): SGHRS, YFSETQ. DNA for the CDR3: TGCGCCAGCAGCTTGTCTGGGCGAGACAGGGTAGGAAATGAAAAACTGTTTTTT. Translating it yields CASSLSGRDRVGNEKLFF. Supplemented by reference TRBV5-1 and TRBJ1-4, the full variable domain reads KAGVTQTPRYLIKTRGQQVTLSCSPISGHRSVSWYQQTPGQGLQFLFEYFSETQRNKGNFPGRFSGRQFSNSRSEMNVSTLELGDSALYLCASSLSGRDRVGNEKLFFGSGTQLSVL.

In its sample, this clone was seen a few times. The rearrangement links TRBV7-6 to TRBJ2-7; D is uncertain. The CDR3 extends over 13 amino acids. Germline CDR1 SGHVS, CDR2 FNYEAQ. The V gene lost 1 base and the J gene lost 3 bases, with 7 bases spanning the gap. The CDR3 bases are TGTGCCAGCAGCTTAGGTCGAGGCTACGAGCAGTACTTC. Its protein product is CASSLGRGYEQYF.

Written as DNA, the CDR3 is TGTGCCAGCAGTGGGGGTAGCGGGGAGCAAGAGACCCAGTACTTC. This gives the protein CASSGGSGEQETQYF. The chain is built from TRBV6-5 and TRBJ2-5; 8 nucleotides agree with TRBD2. Germline loops: CDR1 MNHEY, CDR2 SVGAGI. After removal of 5 bases from V and 2 bases from J, the junction contained 7 bases not matched to a gene. The CDR3 consists of 15 residues.

CDR3 loop: CASSVGPGGGSSNQPQHF. CDR3 in DNA: TGTGCCAGCAGCGTAGGTCCGGGGGGCGGGAGTAGCAATCAGCCCCAGCATTTT. V gene TRBV9 combines with J gene TRBJ1-5, with a tentative D call TRBD1 (6 bases). The CDR3 runs to 18 residues. Trimming removed 0 bases at V and 0 bases at J, with 16 bases between. Germline CDR1 is SGDLS and CDR2 is YYNGEE.

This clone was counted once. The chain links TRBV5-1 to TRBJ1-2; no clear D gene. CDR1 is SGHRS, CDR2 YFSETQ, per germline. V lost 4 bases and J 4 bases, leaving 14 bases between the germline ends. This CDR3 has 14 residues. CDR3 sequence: CASSLEGGFYGYTF. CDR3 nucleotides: TGCGCCAGCAGCCTGGAGGGCGGATTCTATGGCTACACCTTC. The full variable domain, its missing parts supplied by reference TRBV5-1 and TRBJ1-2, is KAGVTQTPRYLIKTRGQQVTLSCSPISGHRSVSWYQQTPGQGLQFLFEYFSETQRNKGNFPGRFSGRQFSNSRSEMNVSTLELGDSALYLCASSLEGGFYGYTFGSGTRLTVV.

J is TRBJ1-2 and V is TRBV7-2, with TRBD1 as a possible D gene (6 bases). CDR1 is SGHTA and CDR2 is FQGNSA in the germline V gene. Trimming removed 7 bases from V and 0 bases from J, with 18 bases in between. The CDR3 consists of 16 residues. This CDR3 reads CASTPDSGPSNYGYTF. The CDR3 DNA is TGTGCCAGCACCCCGGACAGCGGACCGTCTAACTATGGCTACACCTTC.

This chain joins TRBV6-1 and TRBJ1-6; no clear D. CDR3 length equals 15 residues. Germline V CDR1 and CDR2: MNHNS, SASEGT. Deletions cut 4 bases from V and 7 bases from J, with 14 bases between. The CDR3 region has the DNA TGTGCCAGCAGTGTTGGCGGGAGAGTCAATTCACCCCTCCACTTT. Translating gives CASSVGGRVNSPLHF.

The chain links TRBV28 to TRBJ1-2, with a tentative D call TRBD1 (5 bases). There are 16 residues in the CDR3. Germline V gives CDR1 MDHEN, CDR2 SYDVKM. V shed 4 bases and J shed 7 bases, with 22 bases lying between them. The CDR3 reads CASSSRWAGTVSGYTF. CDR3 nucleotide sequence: TGTGCCAGCAGTTCCCGATGGGCAGGGACGGTGAGTGGCTACACCTTC.